This T cell receptor (beta chain) was recovered during a study of blood T cell repertoires in COVID-19. Study details: The origin of the acute and convalescent COVID-19 samples was the United States, Italy and Spain. PBMCs, B-cell-depleted T cells, or T cells were the source of the cDNA or gDNA that made up the material.

This clone was seen just once. Seattle cases were enrolled at active infection and followed longitudinally. Some clones are missing from TCRdb's copy, which holds only in-frame ones; the method was immunoSEQ multiplex PCR. The table includes 250,000 to 300,000 clones, roughly nine tenths detected once. The sequence came from a woman younger than 45 with COVID-19, enrolled during active disease. Sequences were obtained from peripheral blood.

The CDR3 reads CASSHLSGNTEAFF. CDR3 DNA sequence: TGCGCCAGCAGCCATCTCTCAGGGAACACTGAAGCTTTCTTT. The V gene is TRBV4-1, the J gene TRBJ1-1; D is unclear. This CDR3 is 14 amino acids long. V dropped 3 bases and J dropped 1 base, with 9 bases sitting between them. Germline lookup yields CDR1 MGHRA and CDR2 YSYEKL.